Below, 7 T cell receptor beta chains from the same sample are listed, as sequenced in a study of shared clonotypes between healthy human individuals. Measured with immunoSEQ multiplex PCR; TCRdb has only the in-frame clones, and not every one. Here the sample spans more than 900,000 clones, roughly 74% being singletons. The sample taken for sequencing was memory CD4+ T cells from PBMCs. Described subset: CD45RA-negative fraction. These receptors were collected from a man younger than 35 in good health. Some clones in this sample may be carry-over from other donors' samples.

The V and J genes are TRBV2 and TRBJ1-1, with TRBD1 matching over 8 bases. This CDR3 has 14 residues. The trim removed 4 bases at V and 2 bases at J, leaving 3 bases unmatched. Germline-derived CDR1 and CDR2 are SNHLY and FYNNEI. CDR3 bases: TGTGCCAGCAGTGGACAGGGGCTCAACACTGAAGCTTTCTTT. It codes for CASSGQGLNTEAFF.

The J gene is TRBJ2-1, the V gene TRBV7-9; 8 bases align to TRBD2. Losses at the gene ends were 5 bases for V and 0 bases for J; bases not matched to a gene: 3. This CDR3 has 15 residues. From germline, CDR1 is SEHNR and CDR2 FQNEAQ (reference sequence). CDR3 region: CASSLSGASYNEQFF. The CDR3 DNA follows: TGTGCCAGCAGCCTTAGCGGGGCCTCCTACAATGAGCAGTTCTTC. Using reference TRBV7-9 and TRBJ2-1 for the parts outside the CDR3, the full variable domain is DTGVSQNPRHKITKRGQNVTFRCDPISEHNRLYWYRQTLGQGPEFLTYFQNEAQLEKSRLLSDRFSAERPKGSFSTLEIQRTEQGDSAMYLCASSLSGASYNEQFFGPGTRLTVL.

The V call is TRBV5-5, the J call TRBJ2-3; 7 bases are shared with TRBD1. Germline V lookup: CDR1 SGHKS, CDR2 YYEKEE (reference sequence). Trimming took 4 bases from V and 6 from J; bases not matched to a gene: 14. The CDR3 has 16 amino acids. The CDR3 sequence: CASSLLPVGGADTQYF. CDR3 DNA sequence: TGTGCCAGCAGCCTACTTCCGGTAGGGGGCGCGGATACGCAGTATTTT.

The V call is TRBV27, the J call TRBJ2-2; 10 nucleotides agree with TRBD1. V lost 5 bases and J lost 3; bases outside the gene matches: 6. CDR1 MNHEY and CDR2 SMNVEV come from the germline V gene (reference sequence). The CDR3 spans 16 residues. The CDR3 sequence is CASSPRTGGYTGELFF. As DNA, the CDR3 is TGTGCCAGCAGTCCCCGGACAGGGGGTTACACCGGGGAGCTGTTTTTT.

CDR3 coding DNA: TGTGCCAGCAGCCTCGGCTGGACTGGAAACACCATATATTTT. This encodes CASSLGWTGNTIYF. V gene TRBV11-2 combines with J gene TRBJ1-3; no clear D gene. This CDR3 is built from 14 residues. The ends were cut back, 5 bases at V and 2 bases at J, with 10 bases in the middle. The germline CDR1 and CDR2 sequences are SGHAT and FQNNGV.

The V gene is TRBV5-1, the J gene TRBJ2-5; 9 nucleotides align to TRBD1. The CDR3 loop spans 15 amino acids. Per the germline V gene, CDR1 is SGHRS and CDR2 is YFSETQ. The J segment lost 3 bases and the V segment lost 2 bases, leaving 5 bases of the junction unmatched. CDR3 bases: TGCGCCAGCAGCTTCACAGGGGGCGCCGAAGAGACCCAGTACTTC. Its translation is CASSFTGGAEETQYF.

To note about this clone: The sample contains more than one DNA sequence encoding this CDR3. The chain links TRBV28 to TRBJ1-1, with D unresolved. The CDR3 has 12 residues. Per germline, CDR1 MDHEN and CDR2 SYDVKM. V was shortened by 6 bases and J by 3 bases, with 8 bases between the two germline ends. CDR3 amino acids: CASSLRYTEAFF. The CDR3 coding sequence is TGTGCCAGCAGCCTAAGGTACACTGAAGCTTTCTTT. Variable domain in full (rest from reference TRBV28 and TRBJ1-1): DVKVTQSSRYLVKRTGEKVFLECVQDMDHENMFWYRQDPGLGLRLIYFSYDVKMKEKGDIPEGYSVSREKKERFSLILESASTNQTSMYLCASSLRYTEAFFGQGTRLTVV.